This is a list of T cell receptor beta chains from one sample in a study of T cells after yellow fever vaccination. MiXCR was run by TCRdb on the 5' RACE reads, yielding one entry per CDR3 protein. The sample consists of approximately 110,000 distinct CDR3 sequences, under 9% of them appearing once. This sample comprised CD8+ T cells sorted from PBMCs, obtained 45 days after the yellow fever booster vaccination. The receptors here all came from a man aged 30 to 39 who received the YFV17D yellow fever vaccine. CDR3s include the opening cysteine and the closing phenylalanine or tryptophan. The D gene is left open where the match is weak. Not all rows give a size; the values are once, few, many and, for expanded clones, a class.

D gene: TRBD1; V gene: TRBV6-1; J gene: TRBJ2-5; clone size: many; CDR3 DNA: TGTGCCAGCAGTCCCGGGACAGGGGCGTGGGAGACCCAGTACTTC; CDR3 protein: CASSPGTGAWETQYF
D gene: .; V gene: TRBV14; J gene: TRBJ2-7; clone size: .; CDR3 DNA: TGTGCCAGCAGCCCGGCCAGGGTGGGCTACGAGCAGTACTTC; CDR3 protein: CASSPARVGYEQYF
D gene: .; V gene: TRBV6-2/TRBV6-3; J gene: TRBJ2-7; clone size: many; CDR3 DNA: TGTGCCAGCAGTTATGAATCCTACGAGCAGTACTTC; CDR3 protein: CASSYESYEQYF
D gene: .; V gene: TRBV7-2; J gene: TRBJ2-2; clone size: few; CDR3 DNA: TGTGCCAGCAGCGAACCGCCCGGGGAGCTGTTTTTT; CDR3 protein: CASSEPPGELFF
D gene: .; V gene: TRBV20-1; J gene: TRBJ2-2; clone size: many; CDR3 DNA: TGCAGTGCCCAAAAGGGGATTGGCACCGGGGAGCTGTTTTTT; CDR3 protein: CSAQKGIGTGELFF
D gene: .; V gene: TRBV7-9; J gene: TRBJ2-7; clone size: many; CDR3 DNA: TGTGCCAGCAGCTTAATAGGGTTCTCCTACGAGCAGTACTTC; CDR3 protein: CASSLIGFSYEQYF
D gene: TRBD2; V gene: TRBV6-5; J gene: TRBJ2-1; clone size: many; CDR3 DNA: TGTGCCAGCAGTTACCCACCCGCGGGAGGCCAGGGTGAGCAGTTCTTC; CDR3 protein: CASSYPPAGGQGEQFF
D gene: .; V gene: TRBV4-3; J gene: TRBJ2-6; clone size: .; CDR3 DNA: TGCGCCAGCAGCCAAGACCCTGGAAGTTTCTCTGGGGCCAACGTCCTGACTTTC; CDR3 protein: CASSQDPGSFSGANVLTF
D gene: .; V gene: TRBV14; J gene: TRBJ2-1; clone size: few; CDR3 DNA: TGTGCCAGCAGCCCCTGGGGGCTCCCCCCCGCCTACAATGAGCAGTTCTTC; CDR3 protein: CASSPWGLPPAYNEQFF
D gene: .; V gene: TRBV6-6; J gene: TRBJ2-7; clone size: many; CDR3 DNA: TGTGCCAGCTTTCGGAATACCTACGAGCAGTACTTC; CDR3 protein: CASFRNTYEQYF
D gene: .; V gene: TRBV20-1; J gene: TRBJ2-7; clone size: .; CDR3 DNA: TGCAGCTCCTTCTTTGGGGAGACCCACTACGAGCAGTACTTC; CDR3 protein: CSSFFGETHYEQYF
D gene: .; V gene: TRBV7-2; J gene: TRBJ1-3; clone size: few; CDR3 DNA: TGTGCCAGCAGCCCAGACATTTACTCTGGAAACACCATATATTTT; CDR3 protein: CASSPDIYSGNTIYF
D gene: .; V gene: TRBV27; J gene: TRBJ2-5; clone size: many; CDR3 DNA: TGTGCCAGCAGTTTATCCACTCCTCGAGAGACCCAGTACTTC; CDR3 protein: CASSLSTPRETQYF
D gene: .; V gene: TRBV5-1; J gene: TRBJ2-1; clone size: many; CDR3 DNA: TGCGCCAGCAGCTTGGGGAGGGATTTGTCCAATGAGCAGTTCTTC; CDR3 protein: CASSLGRDLSNEQFF
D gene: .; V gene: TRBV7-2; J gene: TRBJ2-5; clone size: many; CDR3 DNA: TGTGCCAGCAGCTTAGTAGGGCGCGGGGTCTTAGAGACCCAGTACTTC; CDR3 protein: CASSLVGRGVLETQYF
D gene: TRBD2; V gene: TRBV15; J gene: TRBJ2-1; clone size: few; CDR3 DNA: TGTGCCACCAGCAGAGATAGACTAGCGGGAGATTCGGGCTCCTACAATGAGCAGTTCTTC; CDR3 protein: CATSRDRLAGDSGSYNEQFF